The 11 T cell receptor beta chains below come from one sample, sequenced in a study of blood T cells in healthy people across ages. A second 7 to 11 cycle PCR used barcoded and J-beta primers. TCRdb used MiXCR to reprocess the 5' RACE reads, holding one entry per CDR3 protein. The sample consists of roughly 1.4 million distinct CDR3 sequences, 55% to 75% of them appearing once. The sample was blood. These receptors were taken from a man younger than 35 in good health.

The CDR3 nucleotides read TGTGCCAGCAGTTTATCGGTCAGATTGGGCGAGCAGTACTTC. It is translated as CASSLSVRLGEQYF. The chain uses TRBV27 and TRBJ2-5; D is undetermined. The J call may be incorrect, as the DNA end agrees better with TRBJ2-7. The V gene's germline CDR1 is MNHEY and CDR2 SMNVEV (reference sequence). The CDR3 has 14 amino acids.

This clonotype turned up a few times. The chain combines TRBV4-2 with TRBJ1-5; tentatively, D is TRBD1 (5 bases). V lost 0 bases and J lost 4, with 10 bases in between. Germline CDR1 is LGHNA and CDR2 is YNFKEQ. This CDR3 is built from 15 residues. The CDR3 protein is CASSQDGRENQPQHF. The CDR3 DNA follows: TGTGCCAGCAGCCAAGATGGCAGGGAAAATCAGCCCCAGCATTTT.

This clonotype was counted at least ten times. CDR3 amino acids: CASSLVAATNEKLFF. The CDR3 DNA sequence: TGTGCCAGCAGCTTAGTTGCTGCAACTAATGAAAAACTGTTTTTT. The rearrangement joins TRBV7-9 to TRBJ1-4; D uncertain. Trimming pared 1 base from V and 0 bases from J, leaving 6 bases between. Germline V gene lookup returns CDR1 SEHNR and CDR2 FQNEAQ (reference sequence). This CDR3 comprises 15 residues.

This clonotype showed up just once. The chain combines TRBV5-1 with TRBJ2-1; TRBD2 agrees at 8 bases. The CDR3 runs to 16 residues. J gave up 4 bases and V 4 bases, and 10 bases lay outside the gene matches. From germline, CDR1 is SGHRS and CDR2 YFSETQ. CDR3 sequence (DNA): TGCGCCAGCAGCGCTCCAGCGGGAGTGGGTTACAATGAGCAGTTCTTC. This translates into CASSAPAGVGYNEQFF. The variable domain in full, completed from reference TRBV5-1 and TRBJ2-1, reads KAGVTQTPRYLIKTRGQQVTLSCSPISGHRSVSWYQQTPGQGLQFLFEYFSETQRNKGNFPGRFSGRQFSNSRSEMNVSTLELGDSALYLCASSAPAGVGYNEQFFGPGTRLTVL.

The rearrangement links TRBV2 to TRBJ2-5, with D perhaps being TRBD1 or TRBD2 (5 bases each). Germline V CDR1 and CDR2: SNHLY, FYNNEI. Trimming stripped 4 bases from V and 5 bases from J, with 26 bases between. This CDR3 spans 18 amino acids. The CDR3 region is CASSGLGSPGRMLETQYF. The CDR3 DNA reads as TGTGCCAGCAGTGGTCTTGGATCCCCGGGACGGATGCTTGAGACCCAGTACTTC.

The J gene is TRBJ2-5, the V gene TRBV7-9; perhaps TRBD2 as D (6 bases). Trimming cost V 7 bases and J 4 bases, with 16 bases left between them. The CDR3 is made up of 14 amino acids. The germline V gene encodes CDR1 SEHNR and CDR2 FQNEAQ (reference sequence). CDR3 protein: CASIPRGGLETQYF. The CDR3, as DNA: TGTGCCAGCATCCCGCGGGGAGGCTTAGAGACCCAGTACTTC.

The chain is built from TRBV20-1 and TRBJ2-3, with 9 bases fitting TRBD2. Germline V gene data show CDR1 as DFQATT and CDR2 as SNEGSKA (reference sequence). The CDR3 covers 14 residues. V lost 5 bases and J lost 2; bases outside the gene matches: 5. The CDR3 DNA reads TGCAGTGCTCCGGCGGGGGGGACCACAGATACGCAGTATTTT. Protein product: CSAPAGGTTDTQYF.

This clonotype has just one count. This chain connects TRBV11-2 to TRBJ2-1; D might be TRBD1 (5 bases). The CDR3 spans 14 residues. CDR1 is SGHAT and CDR2 is FQNNGV in the germline V gene. The V end lost 5 bases, the J end lost 4 bases, and 12 bases lay between the germline ends. The CDR3: CASSPLTVYNEQFF. The CDR3 nucleotides read TGTGCCAGCAGCCCCTTGACAGTTTACAATGAGCAGTTCTTC.

This clonotype was seen a few times. This rearrangement joins TRBV20-1 to TRBJ2-5; 8 bases fit TRBD2. Germline-derived CDR1 and CDR2 are DFQATT and SNEGSKA (reference sequence). The J segment lost 3 bases and the V segment lost 0 bases, leaving 3 bases of the junction unmatched. The CDR3 has 14 residues. CDR3 sequence: CSAREGLGKETQYF. CDR3 coding DNA: TGCAGTGCTAGAGAGGGACTAGGAAAAGAGACCCAGTACTTC.

V and J are TRBV11-2 and TRBJ1-4; TRBD1 agrees at 7 bases. J was trimmed by 7 bases and V by 5 bases; bases with no gene match: 10. The CDR3 spans 15 residues. CDR1 and CDR2 (germline): SGHAT, FQNNGV. CDR3 residues: CASSALPGQTEKLFF. CDR3 coding DNA: TGTGCCAGCAGCGCTCTGCCGGGACAGACTGAAAAACTGTTTTTT.

This clonotype has only a few counts. This chain links TRBV11-2 with TRBJ2-7; 9 nucleotides line up with TRBD2. The CDR3 has 14 amino acids. Trimming cost V 7 bases and J 3 bases; bases outside gene matches: 7. Looked up from germline, CDR1 is SGHAT and CDR2 is FQNNGV. Here the CDR3 DNA reads TGTGCCAGCACCGTCGGACTAGCGATCTACGAGCAGTACTTC. Translating it yields CASTVGLAIYEQYF.